The 22 T cell receptor beta chains given below trace back to one sample, sequenced in a study of blood T cell repertoires in COVID-19. Sequencing was performed with immunoSEQ multiplex PCR; in TCRdb, only in-frame clones are kept and a portion is missing. The sample shows 90,000 to 120,000 clones, approximately 81% of them seen only once. Sequences were obtained from peripheral blood. Receptor source: a human donor in a cohort sampled during active COVID-19.

The chain links TRBV2 to TRBJ1-1; 7 bases are shared with TRBD1. CDR1 SNHLY and CDR2 FYNNEI come from the germline V gene. The CDR3 has 14 amino acids. V lost 3 bases to trimming and J lost 4 bases; unmatched junction nucleotides: 5. Written as DNA, the CDR3 is TGTGCCAGCAGTGACAGGGGGACGAGCACTGAAGCTTTCTTT. This sequence encodes CASSDRGTSTEAFF.

The DNA of the CDR3 is TGTGCCAGCAGCTTGGGACAGGCTTCTGGCTTGCCCTCTGGGGCCAACGTCCTGACTTTC. Translated: CASSLGQASGLPSGANVLTF. V usage is TRBV7-8 and J usage is TRBJ2-6, with 8 bases aligning to TRBD1. The CDR3 is 20 residues long. After removal of 3 bases from V and 0 bases from J, the junction contained 13 bases not matched to a gene. CDR1 is SGHVS and CDR2 is FQNEAQ in the germline V gene.

J is TRBJ1-2 and V is TRBV6-1, with unresolved D. The V end lost 0 bases, the J end lost 2 bases, and 7 bases lay between the germline ends. Germline CDR1 reads MNHNS; CDR2 reads SASEGT. The CDR3 has 14 amino acids. CDR3 sequence (DNA): TGTGCCAGCAGTGAAGCAGGGAGCAACTATGGCTACACCTTC. Encoded protein: CASSEAGSNYGYTF.

The chain recombines TRBV4-1 with TRBJ1-1; the match to TRBD1 covers 8 bases. Trimming took 3 bases from V and 0 from J; bases not matched to a gene: 15. The CDR3 length is 19 residues. CDR1 is MGHRA, CDR2 YSYEKL, per germline. Written as DNA, the CDR3 is TGCGCCAGCAGCCACCCACACGCAGGGACAGGCTACATGAACACTGAAGCTTTCTTT. Its protein is CASSHPHAGTGYMNTEAFF.

The count of this clone is one. The chain couples TRBV9 to TRBJ2-1, with 8 bases identical to TRBD2. There are 16 residues in the CDR3. J gave up 10 bases and V 0 bases, and 12 bases lay outside the gene matches. The V gene's germline CDR1 is SGDLS and CDR2 YYNGEE. CDR3 loop: CASSVGPAGVSSEQFF. The CDR3 nucleotides read TGTGCCAGCAGCGTAGGCCCAGCGGGAGTATCGAGCGAGCAGTTCTTC. Variable domain in full (rest from reference TRBV9 and TRBJ2-1): DSGVTQTPKHLITATGQRVTLRCSPRSGDLSVYWYQQSLDQGLQFLIQYYNGEERAKGNILERFSAQQFPDLHSELNLSSLELGDSALYFCASSVGPAGVSSEQFFGPGTRLTVL.

The CDR3 here is CASSVTGVYEQYF. Here the CDR3 DNA reads TGTGCCAGCAGCGTTACAGGGGTATACGAGCAGTACTTC. This chain links TRBV7-2 with TRBJ2-7; 7 positions match TRBD1. The ends lost 5 bases at V and 4 bases at J; junction bases unmatched: 5. The CDR3 is 13 residues long. Germline V lookup: CDR1 SGHTA, CDR2 FQGNSA.

V is TRBV5-1 and J is TRBJ1-3, with 8 nucleotides matching TRBD1. The CDR3 totals 16 residues. Germline trimming cut 4 bases from V and 0 bases from J; bases unmatched to any gene: 6. The germline gives CDR1 SGHRS, CDR2 YFSETQ. DNA for the CDR3: TGCGCCAGCAGCCGAGGACAGGGAGACTCTGGAAACACCATATATTTT. This sequence encodes CASSRGQGDSGNTIYF.

The genes are TRBV9 and TRBJ2-3; the D is unclear. V was trimmed by 2 bases and J by 0 bases, leaving 13 bases between them. Germline assignment: CDR1 SGDLS and CDR2 YYNGEE. The CDR3 has 16 residues. The CDR3 DNA sequence: TGTGCCAGCAGCGTCCTTGATTACATTAGCACAGATACGCAGTATTTT. Translation gives CASSVLDYISTDTQYF.

The gene calls are TRBV6-4 and TRBJ2-1; D is unclear. Germline loops: CDR1 MRHNA, CDR2 SNTAGT. The CDR3 consists of 15 residues. The V gene lost 8 bases and the J gene lost 4 bases, with 18 bases spanning the gap. The CDR3 sequence is CASAVRSGGYNEQFF. The CDR3 DNA sequence: TGTGCCAGCGCTGTACGGTCGGGTGGATACAATGAGCAGTTCTTC.

This chain uses TRBV5-1 with TRBJ2-3; D is possibly TRBD1 (5 bases). Germline CDR1 is SGHRS and CDR2 is YFSETQ. The V end was cut by 2 bases, the J end by 5 bases, with 18 bases between. This CDR3 spans 16 amino acids. CDR3 sequence reads: CASSFPRQPPVDTQYF. Here the CDR3 DNA reads TGCGCCAGCAGCTTCCCGCGACAGCCCCCCGTAGATACGCAGTATTTT. Combining the CDR3 with reference TRBV5-1 and TRBJ2-3 gives the whole variable domain KAGVTQTPRYLIKTRGQQVTLSCSPISGHRSVSWYQQTPGQGLQFLFEYFSETQRNKGNFPGRFSGRQFSNSRSEMNVSTLELGDSALYLCASSFPRQPPVDTQYFGPGTRLTVL.

The rearrangement joins TRBV6-5 to TRBJ1-3, with a weak D call TRBD1 (5 bases). The CDR3 spans 16 residues. Germline-derived CDR1 and CDR2 are MNHEY and SVGAGI. V was cut by 4 bases and J by 4 bases, with 17 bases left in between. The CDR3 protein is CASSLAGMSTGNTIYF. Written as DNA, the CDR3 is TGTGCCAGCAGTTTGGCAGGGATGTCAACGGGAAACACCATATATTTT.

The chain has TRBV6-4 and TRBJ2-3, with D maybe TRBD2 (6 bases). The V and J ends lost 6 bases and 1 base respectively, with 17 bases between them. Per the germline V gene, CDR1 is MRHNA and CDR2 is SNTAGT. The CDR3 spans 16 residues. CDR3 DNA: TGTGCCAGCAGCGCCACAGCGGGCTGGGGCACAGATACGCAGTATTTT. This encodes CASSATAGWGTDTQYF.

The rearrangement joins TRBV5-6 to TRBJ1-5; TRBD1 aligns across 10 bases. The junction had 7 bases not matched to a gene; V was cut back by 4 bases and J by 6 bases. Germline-derived CDR1 and CDR2 are SGHDT and YYEEEE. This CDR3 comprises 15 residues. The CDR3 nucleotides are TGTGCCAGCAGCAGGGGACAGGGGTTAAGTCAGCCCCAGCATTTT. Its translation is CASSRGQGLSQPQHF.

The chain carries TRBV5-1 and TRBJ2-1, with 8 positions matching TRBD2. The CDR3 is 15 amino acids. The germline gives CDR1 SGHRS, CDR2 YFSETQ. The V segment lost 3 bases and the J segment 4 bases; nucleotides outside the gene matches: 6. The DNA for the CDR3 is TGCGCCAGCAGCTCCTCTAGCGGGCCTTACAATGAGCAGTTCTTC. Amino acid sequence: CASSSSSGPYNEQFF. Full variable domain (outside the CDR3, taken from reference TRBV5-1 and TRBJ2-1): KAGVTQTPRYLIKTRGQQVTLSCSPISGHRSVSWYQQTPGQGLQFLFEYFSETQRNKGNFPGRFSGRQFSNSRSEMNVSTLELGDSALYLCASSSSSGPYNEQFFGPGTRLTVL.

Here the CDR3 reads CASSWTVAGTQETQYF. The CDR3, as DNA: TGTGCCAGCAGCTGGACCGTAGCGGGTACCCAAGAGACCCAGTACTTC. The rearrangement joins TRBV7-9 to TRBJ2-5; 7 bases fit TRBD2. This CDR3 region has 16 residues. V dropped 4 bases and J dropped 1; count of bases not matched to a gene: 9. CDR1 and CDR2 (germline): SEHNR, FQNEAQ (reference sequence).

The rearrangement joins TRBV4-1 to TRBJ1-5; maybe TRBD1 (5 bases). V was trimmed by 4 bases and J by 3 bases, leaving 10 bases between them. The CDR3 runs to 14 residues. The germline CDR1 and CDR2 sequences are MGHRA and YSYEKL. The CDR3 spells CASSPGLFNQPQHF. The CDR3, as DNA: TGCGCCAGCAGCCCGGGACTTTTCAATCAGCCCCAGCATTTT.

The chain combines TRBV27 with TRBJ2-3, with 12 bases identical to TRBD1. CDR3 length: 17 amino acids. CDR1 and CDR2 from the germline V gene are MNHEY and SMNVEV (reference sequence). V lost 6 bases and J lost 3; bases outside the gene matches: 10. CDR3 residues: CASRSWWDRGHTDTQYF. The CDR3 DNA reads as TGTGCCAGCAGGAGTTGGTGGGACAGGGGGCATACAGATACGCAGTATTTT.

The chain is built from TRBV25-1 and TRBJ2-5; 8 bases map to TRBD1. V was pared by 6 bases and J by 4 bases, with 7 bases of the junction left unmatched. The CDR3 is 14 residues long. Germline V gene data show CDR1 as MGHDK and CDR2 as SYGVNS. The CDR3 loop reads CASSDRGVRETQYF. The CDR3 region has the DNA TGTGCCAGCAGCGACAGGGGAGTGCGAGAGACCCAGTACTTC.

The chain is built from TRBV18 and TRBJ2-5; 9 bases are a match to TRBD1. The CDR3 covers 15 residues. V trimming: 3 bases; J trimming: 5 bases; junction bases outside the gene matches: 7. The germline gives CDR1 KGHSH, CDR2 LQKENI. Here the CDR3 DNA reads TGTGCCAGCTCACCCCCGGACAGGGGTGGGGAGACCCAGTACTTC. It translates to CASSPPDRGGETQYF.

This chain uses TRBV30 with TRBJ1-5, with D unclear. The V end lost 3 bases, the J end lost 3 bases, and 12 bases lay between the germline ends. The germline CDR1 and CDR2 sequences are GTSNPN and SVGIG (reference sequence). The CDR3 is 14 residues long. The CDR3 DNA reads TGTGCCTGGAGCCCCGGGTTGGCCAATCAGCCCCAGCATTTT. This translates into CAWSPGLANQPQHF.

The rearrangement joins TRBV28 to TRBJ1-2; 10 bases map to TRBD1. Germline V gene data show CDR1 as MDHEN and CDR2 as SYDVKM. V shed 7 bases, J shed 4 bases, and the junction held 18 bases outside the gene matches. This CDR3 has 18 amino acids. This CDR3 reads CASIISGTGVRSTYGYTF. The CDR3, as DNA: TGTGCCAGCATCATATCCGGGACAGGGGTTCGTTCTACCTATGGCTACACCTTC.

There are a few counts of this clone. This rearrangement joins TRBV30 to TRBJ1-5; D is undetermined. The CDR3 loop spans 14 amino acids. Looked up from germline, CDR1 is GTSNPN and CDR2 is SVGIG (reference sequence). V dropped 1 base and J dropped 0 bases, with 7 bases sitting between them. The CDR3 loop is CAWSAVDSNQPQHF. CDR3 coding DNA: TGTGCCTGGAGTGCGGTAGATAGCAATCAGCCCCAGCATTTT.